The 30 T cell receptor beta chains in this list originate from one sample, sequenced in a study of T cell repertoires in cytomegalovirus infection. The antigens of these receptors remain unknown. TCRdb redid the calling of the reads with MiXCR, one entry per CDR3 protein. Altogether some 940,000 distinct CDR3 sequences are present, 30% to 40% being singletons, with the ten largest covering about an eighth. The sample here was cultured CD8+ T cells from PBMCs, taken from culture after CMV antigen stimulation. These TCRs come from a human donor in good health (CMV status not recorded). Some clones in this sample may be carry-over from other donors' samples.

CDR3 nucleotide sequence: TGTGCCAGCAGCGTAGCCTCCAATACAGGGCCCAAAAACATTCAGTACTTC. Its translation is CASSVASNTGPKNIQYF. The chain has TRBV9 and TRBJ2-4; TRBD1 is a possible D gene (6 bases). The CDR3 extends over 17 amino acids. Germline CDR1 is SGDLS and CDR2 is YYNGEE. Trimming shortened V by 0 bases and J by 2 bases, and 15 bases separated the two germline ends. The whole variable domain, filled in from reference TRBV9 and TRBJ2-4, reads DSGVTQTPKHLITATGQRVTLRCSPRSGDLSVYWYQQSLDQGLQFLIQYYNGEERAKGNILERFSAQQFPDLHSELNLSSLELGDSALYFCASSVASNTGPKNIQYFGAGTRLSVL.

This chain links TRBV7-9 with TRBJ2-7, with D possibly matching TRBD2 (6 bases). The CDR3 length is 16 residues. Per germline, CDR1 SEHNR and CDR2 FQNEAQ (reference sequence). V lost 5 bases to trimming and J lost 4 bases, with 21 bases between them. CDR3 amino acids: CASSPEMEGRDYEQYV. CDR3 DNA sequence: TGTGCCAGCAGCCCTGAAATGGAGGGTAGAGATTACGAGCAGTACGTC.

This clonotype was picked up many times. This chain's CDR3 is CASRVRVSETQYF. CDR3 in DNA: TGTGCCAGTCGGGTTAGGGTTTCAGAGACCCAGTACTTC. This chain uses TRBV7-2 with TRBJ2-5; D not resolved. Germline CDR1 reads SGHTA; CDR2 reads FQGNSA. V was cut by 9 bases and J by 4 bases, with 15 bases left in between. The CDR3 contains 13 residues.

This clonotype was recorded at least ten times. The genes are TRBV7-9 and TRBJ2-2; TRBD1 agrees at 9 bases. The CDR3 extends over 15 amino acids. J gave up 5 bases and V 5 bases, and 6 bases lay outside the gene matches. Germline V gene sequence: CDR1 SEHNR, CDR2 FQNEAQ (reference sequence). This CDR3 reads CASSPGQGRTGELFF. CDR3 DNA sequence: TGTGCCAGCAGCCCCGGACAGGGGCGAACCGGGGAGCTGTTTTTT.

This clonotype was recorded a few times. The V call is TRBV12-5, the J call TRBJ2-1, with D possibly being TRBD2 (6 bases). CDR1 is LGHNT and CDR2 is FRNRAP in the germline V gene. The CDR3 totals 19 residues. Trimming removed 2 bases from V and 0 bases from J, with 20 bases in between. The CDR3 DNA sequence: TGTGCTAGTGGTTTGAGTACCGGCGGGGATTGGAACTCCTACAATGAGCAGTTCTTC. This sequence encodes CASGLSTGGDWNSYNEQFF.

There are a few counts of this clonotype. This sequence joins TRBV7-9 and TRBJ2-7; TRBD1 is a possible D gene (5 bases). V gave up 6 bases and J gave up 7 bases, with 25 bases separating them. Germline V gene data show CDR1 as SEHNR and CDR2 as FQNEAQ (reference sequence). The length of the CDR3 is 16 residues. The CDR3 here is CASSPSTGAPLVEQYF. The CDR3 nucleotides are TGTGCCAGCAGTCCATCTACAGGAGCTCCTTTGGTGGAGCAGTACTTC.

This chain links TRBV7-4 with TRBJ2-1, with 7 bases aligning to TRBD1. The J segment lost 1 base and the V segment lost 2 bases, leaving 2 bases of the junction unmatched. CDR3 length: 15 amino acids. In germline, CDR1 is SGHVT, CDR2 SQSDAQ. The CDR3 DNA follows: TGTGCCAGCAGCTTACAACAGGGGTCCTACAATGAGCAGTTCTTC. Protein product: CASSLQQGSYNEQFF.

There are a few counts of this clonotype. This chain connects TRBV7-6 to TRBJ2-1; TRBD1 matches 8 bases. The CDR3 contains 16 residues. The germline V gene encodes CDR1 SGHVS and CDR2 FNYEAQ. With V trimmed by 5 bases and J by 4 bases, 10 bases remained unmatched. CDR3 bases: TGTGCCAGCAGCCTCACCCCAGGGGGCGATTACAATGAGCAGTTCTTC. Amino acid sequence: CASSLTPGGDYNEQFF.

This clonotype was seen once. The chain couples TRBV20-1 to TRBJ1-1; D gene ambiguous. V lost 1 base, J lost 3 bases, and 6 bases lay in between. The CDR3 consists of 12 residues. Germline V gene data show CDR1 as DFQATT and CDR2 as SNEGSKA (reference sequence). The CDR3 DNA is TGCAGTGCTAGAGGGGGATACACTGAAGCTTTCTTT. Translation gives CSARGGYTEAFF.

This clonotype was seen many times. The chain employs TRBV27 and TRBJ2-2; D call uncertain. Trimming shortened V by 3 bases and J by 3 bases, and 8 bases separated the two germline ends. CDR1 and CDR2 (germline): MNHEY, SMNVEV (reference sequence). The CDR3 is made up of 14 amino acids. The CDR3 nucleotides read TGTGCCAGCAGTTTTGGGCCTTACACCGGGGAGCTGTTTTTT. Translation: CASSFGPYTGELFF.

In its sample, this clonotype was seen many times. The V gene is TRBV12-3 or TRBV12-4, the J gene TRBJ1-4, with 10 bases matching TRBD1. The CDR3 consists of 14 residues. The V and J ends lost 6 bases and 8 bases, in that order; junction bases with no gene match: 6. CDR3 in amino acids: CASRPGTGEEKLFF. The CDR3 bases are TGTGCCAGCAGGCCCGGGACAGGGGAAGAAAAACTGTTTTTT.

This clonotype showed up just a few times. The CDR3 DNA reads TGTGCCAGCAGTGACAGGGGATTCGATACGCAGTATTTT. Amino acid sequence: CASSDRGFDTQYF. The chain recombines TRBV27 with TRBJ2-3; the match to TRBD1 covers 8 bases. J lost 6 bases, V lost 5 bases, and 4 bases had no gene match. Germline V gene data show CDR1 as MNHEY and CDR2 as SMNVEV (reference sequence). CDR3 size: 13 residues.

CDR3 bases: TGTGCCAGCAGCTTAGTCGGTAGTAGAGGTGAGCAGTTCTTC. Encoded protein: CASSLVGSRGEQFF. The chain couples TRBV13 to TRBJ2-1; D not resolved. Trimming left V 1 base short and J 9 bases short, with 13 bases between. The CDR3 runs to 14 residues. Looked up from germline, CDR1 is PRHDT and CDR2 is FYEKMQ (reference sequence).

This clonotype was recorded a few times. Written as DNA, the CDR3 is TGTGCCAGCAGTTTACCGGGATACATGAACACTGAAGCTTTCTTT. Its translation: CASSLPGYMNTEAFF. The chain employs TRBV6-6 and TRBJ1-1; D unresolved. V lost 4 bases and J lost 0, with 12 bases in between. Germline V lookup: CDR1 MNHNY, CDR2 SVGAGI (reference sequence). The CDR3 covers 15 residues.

This clonotype was seen more than once but under ten times. The genes are TRBV2 and TRBJ2-3; D may be TRBD1 (7 bases). Germline V gene lookup returns CDR1 SNHLY and CDR2 FYNNEI. V was trimmed by 11 bases and J by 2 bases, leaving 17 bases between them. The CDR3 has 14 amino acids. CDR3 protein: CAFQGDSNTDTQYF. The CDR3 DNA is TGTGCCTTCCAGGGGGACTCCAACACAGATACGCAGTATTTT.

The gene calls are TRBV27 and TRBJ2-2; no clear D gene. Trimming left V 5 bases short and J 6 bases short, with 13 bases between. The germline V gene has CDR1 MNHEY and CDR2 SMNVEV (reference sequence). The CDR3 consists of 14 residues. CDR3 region: CASSTLELPGELFF. The DNA of the CDR3 is TGTGCCAGCAGTACATTAGAATTGCCCGGGGAGCTGTTTTTT.

This chain connects TRBV4-1 to TRBJ1-5; no clear D. Per the germline V gene, CDR1 is MGHRA and CDR2 is YSYEKL. There are 15 residues in the CDR3. Trimming removed 0 bases at V and 6 bases at J, with 12 bases between. The CDR3 sequence: CASSQDPSISQPQHF. The CDR3 nucleotides read TGCGCCAGCAGCCAAGACCCGTCGATTTCTCAGCCCCAGCATTTT.

The rearrangement joins TRBV4-3 to TRBJ1-5; tentative D call: TRBD2 (6 bases). Matching the DNA end better, TRBJ2-3 makes the J call doubtful. Germline V CDR1 and CDR2: LGHNA, YSLEER. The CDR3 loop spans 17 amino acids. The DNA for the CDR3 is TGCGCCAGCAGCCAATTTACCCTTCAGGGAGGAAATCAGCCCCAGTATTTT. As protein: CASSQFTLQGGNQPQYF.

The V gene is TRBV28, the J gene TRBJ2-1; 7 nucleotides match TRBD1. J gave up 6 bases and V 3 bases, and 8 bases lay outside the gene matches. Germline CDR1 MDHEN, CDR2 SYDVKM. The CDR3 runs to 15 residues. The CDR3: CASSFLGGEGNEQFF. In DNA form, the CDR3 reads TGTGCCAGCAGTTTCCTAGGGGGCGAGGGCAATGAGCAGTTCTTC. The full variable domain, completed using reference TRBV28 and TRBJ2-1, is DVKVTQSSRYLVKRTGEKVFLECVQDMDHENMFWYRQDPGLGLRLIYFSYDVKMKEKGDIPEGYSVSREKKERFSLILESASTNQTSMYLCASSFLGGEGNEQFFGPGTRLTVL.

This clonotype was detected ten times or more. The chain links TRBV6-1 to TRBJ1-5; no firm D call. Trimming left V 5 bases short and J 7 bases short, with 12 bases between. The CDR3 totals 13 residues. The germline V gene has CDR1 MNHNS and CDR2 SASEGT. The CDR3 here is CASSWENGQPQHF. The CDR3 DNA is TGTGCCAGCAGTTGGGAAAACGGGCAGCCCCAGCATTTT.

A word on this clonotype: With a much larger clone just one base away, this may be a read error. The V gene is TRBV7-2, the J gene TRBJ2-3; 8 bases are a match to TRBD1. The CDR3 loop spans 15 amino acids. CDR1 and CDR2 (germline): SGHTA, FQGNSA. CDR3 DNA sequence: TGTGTCAGCAGCTTAGATGCCAGGGGGCCCGATACGCAGTATTTT. Translated: CVSSLDARGPDTQYF.

V gene TRBV2 combines with J gene TRBJ1-2; 8 bases match TRBD1. The length of the CDR3 is 16 residues. Germline CDR1 SNHLY, CDR2 FYNNEI. After removal of 0 bases from V and 7 bases from J, the junction contained 10 bases not matched to a gene. CDR3 nucleotides: TGTGCCAGCAGTGAAGCGTTTATGACAGGGGAATTTGGCTACACCTTC. Translation gives CASSEAFMTGEFGYTF.

On this clonotype itself: Since a much larger clone is just one base distant, this may be a read error. The genes are TRBV7-6 and TRBJ2-7; D assignment may be TRBD1 or TRBD2 (5 bases each). Looked up from germline, CDR1 is SGHVS and CDR2 is FNYEAQ. The CDR3 consists of 17 residues. V was shortened by 4 bases and J by 0 bases, with 19 bases between the two germline ends. Here the CDR3 reads CASSSPISGRNSYEQYF. For the CDR3, the DNA is TGTGCCAGCAGCTCACCCATATCGGGACGCAACTCCTACGAGCAGTACTTC.

V is TRBV5-4 and J is TRBJ2-7, with 8 bases lining up with TRBD1. With 4 bases clipped from V and 3 bases from J, the junction kept 9 bases outside the gene matches. Per germline, CDR1 SGHNT and CDR2 YYREEE (reference sequence). This CDR3 contains 15 residues. CDR3 protein: CASSIRDRTGYEQYF. CDR3 sequence (DNA): TGTGCCAGCAGCATCCGGGACAGGACAGGCTACGAGCAGTACTTC.

This clonotype was picked up many times. Germline and junction disagree at one end, which may indicate a read error. The chain's CDR3 is CASSQETEAFF. CDR3 coding DNA: TGTGCCAGCAGCCAGGAGACTGAAGCTTTCTTT. The chain uses TRBV4-1 and TRBJ1-1; D is uncertain. CDR1 is MGHRA, CDR2 YSYEKL, per germline. CDR3 size: 11 residues.

This clonotype was seen more than once but under ten times. The chain is built from TRBV12-3 or TRBV12-4 and TRBJ2-5; TRBD2 matches at 11 bases. V gave up 3 bases and J gave up 1 base; unmatched junction bases: 10. The CDR3 covers 18 residues. DNA for the CDR3: TGTGCCAGCAGTTTCGTGGTAGCGGGGGGGCCATTCCAAGAGACCCAGTACTTC. Translating gives CASSFVVAGGPFQETQYF.

This sequence joins TRBV5-3 and TRBJ2-2; unclear D gene. TRBV5-3 has ORF status, its function being uncertain. CDR3 length: 12 residues. Trimming cost V 9 bases and J 6 bases, with 12 bases left between them. The CDR3 here is CANSLYAGELFF. In DNA, the CDR3 is TGTGCCAACAGCTTGTATGCCGGGGAGCTGTTTTTT.

The V call is TRBV7-9, the J call TRBJ2-7, with D perhaps TRBD2 (6 bases). The V gene's germline CDR1 is SEHNR and CDR2 FQNEAQ (reference sequence). The CDR3 consists of 14 residues. With 1 base removed from V and 3 bases from J, the gap between germline ends came to 10 bases. CDR3 protein: CASSLGAGIYEQYV. For the CDR3, the DNA is TGTGCCAGCAGCTTAGGGGCGGGGATCTACGAGCAGTACGTC.

This chain joins TRBV4-2 and TRBJ2-1; 7 bases fit TRBD2. The V segment lost 0 bases and the J segment 3 bases; nucleotides outside the gene matches: 2. Germline values: CDR1 LGHNA, CDR2 YNFKEQ. The CDR3 consists of 15 residues. In DNA form, the CDR3 reads TGTGCCAGCAGCCAAGACCTAGCGGTCTACAATGAGCAGTTCTTC. This sequence encodes CASSQDLAVYNEQFF.

The chain joins TRBV27 to TRBJ2-1, with 9 nucleotides matching TRBD2. Germline-derived CDR1 and CDR2 are MNHEY and SMNVEV (reference sequence). The CDR3 has 16 amino acids. V dropped 7 bases and J dropped 9; count of bases not matched to a gene: 16. The CDR3 DNA reads TGTGCCAGCACGACCGGGACTAGCATTGGTATGAGTGAGCAGTTCTTC. Its translation is CASTTGTSIGMSEQFF.